These 27 T cell receptor beta chains share one sample of origin, sequenced in a study of blood T cell repertoires in COVID-19. Assay: immunoSEQ multiplex PCR; the TCRdb copy retains only in-frame clones and omits some. The sample has 90,000 to 130,000 clones, less than 85% seen once. The sample consisted of peripheral blood. All receptors come from a woman of 80 years or more with acute or convalescent COVID-19.

The V and J genes are TRBV5-6 and TRBJ2-5; TRBD1 aligns across 9 bases. Germline V gene data show CDR1 as SGHDT and CDR2 as YYEEEE. The CDR3 is made up of 14 amino acids. With V trimmed by 3 bases and J by 5 bases, 5 bases remained unmatched. CDR3 protein: CASSWGQGLETQYF. For the CDR3, the DNA is TGTGCCAGCAGCTGGGGACAGGGTCTGGAGACCCAGTACTTC.

V usage is TRBV5-1 and J usage is TRBJ2-5, with TRBD2 matching 16 bases. The CDR3 contains 18 residues. CDR1 is SGHRS, CDR2 YFSETQ, per germline. J gave up 5 bases and V 4 bases, and 11 bases lay outside the gene matches. The chain's CDR3 is CASSSGTSGRASLETQYF. CDR3 coding DNA: TGCGCCAGCAGCAGCGGGACTAGCGGGAGGGCCTCTTTGGAGACCCAGTACTTC.

The rearrangement uses TRBV10-3 and TRBJ2-1, with 14 bases identical to TRBD2. In germline, CDR1 is ENHRY, CDR2 SYGVKD. The V segment lost 3 bases and the J segment 7 bases; nucleotides outside the gene matches: 5. The CDR3 length is 16 residues. The CDR3 sequence: CAISEGTSGSINEQFF. DNA of the CDR3: TGTGCCATCAGTGAAGGGACTAGCGGGAGTATAAATGAGCAGTTCTTC.

This clone occurred once. The chain joins TRBV6-2 or TRBV6-3 to TRBJ1-6; unclear D gene. Per the germline V gene, CDR1 is MNHEY and CDR2 is SVGEGT. The CDR3 loop spans 13 amino acids. V gave up 8 bases and J gave up 9 bases, with 14 bases separating them. This chain's CDR3 is CASGRPGVSPLHF. As DNA, the CDR3 is TGTGCCAGCGGCCGGCCCGGGGTTTCACCCCTCCACTTT.

J is TRBJ2-1 and V is TRBV29-1, with TRBD1 matching over 8 bases. With V trimmed by 0 bases and J by 13 bases, 14 bases remained unmatched. Germline loops: CDR1 SQVTM, CDR2 ANQGSEA. The CDR3 is 15 residues long. The CDR3 sequence: CSVEDRGLYSNTQFF. CDR3 coding DNA: TGCAGCGTTGAAGACAGGGGGCTCTACTCTAACACCCAGTTCTTC.

The table lists this clone with a few counts. This chain links TRBV6-5 with TRBJ2-7; 7 bases map to TRBD1. The CDR3 sequence is 16 residues long. The ends lost 0 bases at V and 2 bases at J; junction bases unmatched: 7. Germline V CDR1 and CDR2: MNHEY, SVGAGI. The CDR3 reads CASSYSNLGQTYEQYF. The CDR3 nucleotides are TGTGCCAGCAGTTACTCGAACTTGGGACAGACCTACGAGCAGTACTTC.

In its sample, this clone was seen once. This sequence joins TRBV6-2 or TRBV6-3 and TRBJ1-1; TRBD1 matches 9 bases. Germline V gene data show CDR1 as MNHEY and CDR2 as SVGEGT. Losses at the gene ends were 6 bases for V and 1 base for J; bases not matched to a gene: 12. The CDR3 sequence is 17 residues long. CDR3 coding DNA: TGTGCCAGCAGCTATATACAGGGGGCGGGGAGGAACACTGAAGCTTTCTTT. Translation: CASSYIQGAGRNTEAFF.

The rearrangement joins TRBV10-1 to TRBJ1-2; 7 bases fit TRBD1. Unmatched junction bases numbered 9, after V lost 6 bases and J lost 5 bases. This CDR3 is built from 14 residues. CDR1 and CDR2 from the germline V gene are WNHNN and SYGVQD (reference sequence). CDR3 amino acids: CASSGAGTAYGYTF. CDR3 nucleotides: TGCGCCAGCAGCGGCGCCGGGACAGCATATGGCTACACCTTC.

This CDR3 is CASSLFGGTNTEAFF. CDR3 DNA: TGCGCCAGCAGCCTCTTTGGCGGGACGAACACTGAAGCTTTCTTT. The rearrangement joins TRBV4-1 to TRBJ1-1; TRBD1 might be the D (5 bases). The CDR3 covers 15 residues. Per germline, CDR1 MGHRA and CDR2 YSYEKL. V was trimmed by 4 bases and J by 1 base, leaving 13 bases between them.

This clone has a single count. This chain links TRBV7-3 with TRBJ2-3; TRBD2 might be the D (7 bases). The CDR3 is 15 amino acids. CDR1 SGHTA and CDR2 FQGTGA come from the germline V gene. Trimming took 5 bases from V and 2 from J, leaving 14 bases between them. CDR3 DNA sequence: TGTGCCAGCAGCCCGGGGGGCCCAACCACAGATACGCAGTATTTT. Residues: CASSPGGPTTDTQYF.

The chain couples TRBV7-2 to TRBJ2-5, with D maybe TRBD2 (5 bases). Trimming removed 8 bases at V and 7 bases at J, with 11 bases between. The length of the CDR3 is 11 residues. In germline, CDR1 is SGHTA, CDR2 FQGNSA. The CDR3 nucleotides are TGTGCCAGCGTAGCGCAGCGGACCCAGTACTTC. Translation gives CASVAQRTQYF.

For the CDR3, the DNA is TGTGCCAGCAGCTTGACTTCACTGAACACTGAAGCTTTCTTT. This codes for CASSLTSLNTEAFF. The chain couples TRBV7-2 to TRBJ1-1; D not resolved. Deletions cut 3 bases from V and 0 bases from J, with 8 bases between. Germline values: CDR1 SGHTA, CDR2 FQGNSA. This CDR3 region has 14 residues.

The chain combines TRBV9 with TRBJ2-1, with 12 positions matching TRBD2. The length of the CDR3 is 17 residues. V shed 4 bases, J shed 4 bases, and the junction held 9 bases outside the gene matches. CDR1 and CDR2 from the germline V gene are SGDLS and YYNGEE. CDR3 nucleotides: TGTGCCAGCAGCCTGAGCCCAACTAGCGGGAGGTACAATGAGCAGTTCTTC. This sequence encodes CASSLSPTSGRYNEQFF.

The rearrangement links TRBV19 to TRBJ1-1; D not certain. Germline V gene sequence: CDR1 LNHDA, CDR2 SQIVND (reference sequence). This CDR3 comprises 14 residues. Trimming left V 7 bases short and J 5 bases short, with 17 bases between. The CDR3: CASTARGMRTEAFF. The CDR3 coding sequence is TGTGCCAGTACTGCTAGAGGGATGAGGACTGAAGCTTTCTTT. Looking up the rest from reference TRBV19 and TRBJ1-1 gives the full variable domain: DGGITQSPKYLFRKEGQNVTLSCEQNLNHDAMYWYRQDPGQGLRLIYYSQIVNDFQKGDIAEGYSVSREKKESFPLTVTSAQKNPTAFYLCASTARGMRTEAFFGQGTRLTVV.

The V call is TRBV14, the J call TRBJ1-1; possibly TRBD1 for D (5 bases). From germline, CDR1 is SGHDN and CDR2 FVKESK. The CDR3 extends over 14 amino acids. V dropped 6 bases and J dropped 4 bases, with 15 bases sitting between them. CDR3 sequence (DNA): TGTGCCAGCAGTCAGGGTTTGTGGACCACTGAAGCTTTCTTT. Translating it yields CASSQGLWTTEAFF.

This chain connects TRBV5-1 to TRBJ2-1, with D perhaps matching TRBD2 (6 bases). Germline V gene sequence: CDR1 SGHRS, CDR2 YFSETQ. V lost 5 bases, J lost 2 bases, and 8 bases lay in between. The CDR3 loop spans 13 amino acids. CDR3: CASSAGPYNEQFF. CDR3 in DNA: TGCGCCAGCAGTGCGGGGCCCTACAATGAGCAGTTCTTC.

The chain recombines TRBV7-9 with TRBJ2-3, with 12 bases lining up with TRBD2. Germline CDR1 SEHNR, CDR2 FQNEAQ (reference sequence). The CDR3 runs to 20 residues. The V and J ends lost 5 bases and 2 bases, in that order; junction bases with no gene match: 17. CDR3 coding DNA: TGTGCCAGCAGCATTTCTAGCGGGAGGGCACGCCTTGATCTCACAGATACGCAGTATTTT. This codes for CASSISSGRARLDLTDTQYF.

The chain links TRBV7-8 to TRBJ1-2, with 7 bases fitting TRBD1. The trim removed 3 bases at V and 0 bases at J, leaving 7 bases unmatched. The germline gives CDR1 SGHVS, CDR2 FQNEAQ. The CDR3 has 16 residues. CDR3 sequence: CASSFSLGTANYGYTF. Here the CDR3 DNA reads TGTGCCAGCAGCTTCTCCCTCGGGACAGCTAACTATGGCTACACCTTC.

This clone has just a few counts. The chain joins TRBV13 to TRBJ1-3, with D tentatively TRBD1 (5 bases). This CDR3 contains 14 residues. Trimming removed 5 bases from V and 0 bases from J, with 8 bases in between. CDR1 is PRHDT, CDR2 FYEKMQ, per germline (reference sequence). The CDR3 coding sequence is TGTGCCAGCAGCCCTGACAGCTCTGGAAACACCATATATTTT. As protein: CASSPDSSGNTIYF.

CDR3 bases: TGTGCCAGCCGGGGGGGTCTGACCTCAAGGGGTGGCTACACCTTC. This codes for CASRGGLTSRGGYTF. The chain couples TRBV2 to TRBJ1-2; a possible D gene is TRBD1 (5 bases). Looked up from germline, CDR1 is SNHLY and CDR2 is FYNNEI. This CDR3 has 15 amino acids. V was clipped by 8 bases and J by 7 bases, with 23 bases between them.

There are a few counts of this clone. The V call is TRBV28, the J call TRBJ1-2; 7 bases agree with TRBD1. This CDR3 is built from 15 residues. Germline loops: CDR1 MDHEN, CDR2 SYDVKM. V shed 6 bases, J shed 5 bases, and the junction held 12 bases outside the gene matches. The CDR3: CASSPPGQNLYGYTF. CDR3 in DNA: TGTGCCAGCAGCCCCCCGGGACAGAATCTATATGGCTACACCTTC.

This clone was found many times. A read error may produce the germline difference seen at one junction end. V and J are TRBV7-7 and TRBJ2-6; tentatively, D is TRBD2 (5 bases). The CDR3 runs to 16 residues. Germline V gene data show CDR1 as SSHAT and CDR2 as FNYEAQ (reference sequence). CDR3 protein: CASSPGVSSGANVLTF. As DNA, the CDR3 is TGTGCTAGCAGCCCCGGGGTGAGCTCTGGGGCCAACGTCCTGACTTTC.

The chain links TRBV12-3 or TRBV12-4 to TRBJ1-5; no reliable D call. V was trimmed by 0 bases and J by 7 bases, leaving 7 bases between them. This CDR3 is built from 13 residues. CDR3 residues: CASSLALEQPQHF. The CDR3, as DNA: TGTGCCAGCAGTTTAGCGCTGGAGCAGCCCCAGCATTTT.

The J gene is TRBJ1-2, the V gene TRBV5-1; 10 nucleotides line up with TRBD1. The CDR3 spans 15 residues. Per the germline V gene, CDR1 is SGHRS and CDR2 is YFSETQ. Trimming removed 5 bases from V and 2 bases from J; junction bases left unmatched: 6. The CDR3 loop is CASRPDRGQNYGYTF. DNA of the CDR3: TGCGCCAGCAGACCTGACAGGGGGCAGAACTATGGCTACACCTTC. Filled out from reference TRBV5-1 and TRBJ1-2, the complete variable domain reads KAGVTQTPRYLIKTRGQQVTLSCSPISGHRSVSWYQQTPGQGLQFLFEYFSETQRNKGNFPGRFSGRQFSNSRSEMNVSTLELGDSALYLCASRPDRGQNYGYTFGSGTRLTVV.

The V call is TRBV11-2, the J call TRBJ2-3; TRBD2 agrees at 9 bases. J was trimmed by 2 bases and V by 6 bases; bases with no gene match: 3. The germline CDR1 and CDR2 sequences are SGHAT and FQNNGV. The CDR3 spans 14 residues. The CDR3 here is CASRPSGNTDTQYF. The CDR3 bases are TGTGCCAGCAGACCTAGCGGGAACACAGATACGCAGTATTTT.

The genes are TRBV2 and TRBJ2-5, with 7 positions matching TRBD1. Germline values: CDR1 SNHLY, CDR2 FYNNEI. V was pared by 6 bases and J by 1 base, with 5 bases of the junction left unmatched. CDR3 length: 14 amino acids. As DNA, the CDR3 is TGTGCCAGCAGGAGGGACAGAATCCAAGAGACCCAGTACTTC. It is translated as CASRRDRIQETQYF.

The genes are TRBV29-1 and TRBJ2-6, with 10 bases that match TRBD1. Per germline, CDR1 SQVTM and CDR2 ANQGSEA. Unmatched junction bases numbered 3, after V lost 2 bases and J lost 2 bases. CDR3 length: 16 residues. The CDR3 is CSVEKGTGAGANVLTF. The CDR3 nucleotides are TGCAGCGTTGAAAAGGGGACAGGGGCTGGGGCCAACGTCCTGACTTTC. Together with reference TRBV29-1 and TRBJ2-6, the CDR3 gives the full variable domain: SAVISQKPSRDICQRGTSLTIQCQVDSQVTMMFWYRQQPGQSLTLIATANQGSEATYESGFVIDKFPISRPNLTFSTLTVSNMSPEDSSIYLCSVEKGTGAGANVLTFGAGSRLTVL.